This TCR beta chain derives from a study of STAT5B mutations in CD4+ large granular lymphocyte leukemia. Study-wide results and limits: Without HLA matching, higher CD4+ than CD8+ T-LGLL clonality could reflect small sample size.

A remark on this clone: The antigen remains unidentified.

Original analysis: The detection floor for productive clonotype frequency was 2.59 x 10-5. Profiled with immunoSEQ multiplex PCR; TCRdb holds only in-frame clones, not every one. V, J and clone size reflect that table, while D and trimming were determined from the DNA. The data hold some 41,000 clones, with about 88% observed a single time. Healthy controls were blood donor buffy coats. Input material: CD4+ T cells from blood buffy coats. The receptor comes from a human donor in good health.

The CDR3 DNA follows: TGTGCCAGCAGCGACTATAAGGAAGGATATGGCTACACCTTC. This codes for CASSDYKEGYGYTF. The chain joins TRBV11-1 to TRBJ1-2; no firm D call. The CDR3 consists of 14 residues. Germline values: CDR1 SGHAT, CDR2 FQDESV (reference sequence). V lost 5 bases to trimming and J lost 5 bases, with 15 bases between them.